This TCR beta chain was identified during a study of human T cells and chemical hapten exposure. At the level of the study: A 2 cm by 2 cm inner upper arm patch received 2% DPC for sensitization. DPC 0.01% went on the upper back by patch test, with reading at 6 days. Mostly female, the patients presented with alopecia areata, totalis or universalis.

It was the library that attached unique molecular identifiers to individual cDNA molecules. From the RACE reads, TCRdb called clonotypes with MiXCR, one entry per CDR3 protein. The sample lists some 70,000 distinct CDR3 sequences, 32% seen once, with about 9% in the top ten. Time point in this sample: patch test 1, 2 weeks after DPC sensitization. This sample's treatment: therapeutic diphenylcyclopropenone sensitization with weekly scalp DPC. V was trimmed by 4 bases and J by 1 base, leaving 16 bases between them. Germline values: CDR1 SGHTA, CDR2 FQGNSA. The CDR3 is made up of 16 amino acids. The material was whole blood, obtained in connection with sensitization to the hapten diphenylcyclopropenone (DPC). The origin of this receptor is a man aged 40-55 years with alopecia areata. Some clones in this sample may be carry-over from other donors' samples. The chain uses TRBV7-2 and TRBJ2-5; D is possibly TRBD2 (5 bases). The CDR3 loop is CASSSLALKPQETQYF. For the CDR3, the DNA is TGTGCCAGCAGCTCCTTAGCGCTAAAGCCCCAAGAGACCCAGTACTTC.